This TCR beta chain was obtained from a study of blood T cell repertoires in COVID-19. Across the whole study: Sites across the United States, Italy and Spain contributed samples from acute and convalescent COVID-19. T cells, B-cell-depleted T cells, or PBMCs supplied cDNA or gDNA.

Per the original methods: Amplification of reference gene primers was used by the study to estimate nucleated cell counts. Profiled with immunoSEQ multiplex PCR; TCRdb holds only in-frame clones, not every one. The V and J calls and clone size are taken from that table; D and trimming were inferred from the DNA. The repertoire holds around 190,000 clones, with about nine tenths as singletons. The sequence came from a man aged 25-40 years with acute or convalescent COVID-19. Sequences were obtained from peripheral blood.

The CDR3 nucleotides read TGTGCCAGCAGTCAACAGGGGAGCTCCTATAATTCACCCCTCCACTTT. Its protein is CASSQQGSSYNSPLHF. This sequence joins TRBV28 and TRBJ1-6, with 7 bases aligning to TRBD1. Per germline, CDR1 MDHEN and CDR2 SYDVKM. The CDR3 extends over 16 amino acids. V was clipped by 5 bases and J by 0 bases; unmatched bases: 4. The variable domain in full, completed from reference TRBV28 and TRBJ1-6, reads DVKVTQSSRYLVKRTGEKVFLECVQDMDHENMFWYRQDPGLGLRLIYFSYDVKMKEKGDIPEGYSVSREKKERFSLILESASTNQTSMYLCASSQQGSSYNSPLHFGNGTRLTVT.